The 23 T cell receptor beta chains reported below all come from one sample, sequenced in a study of cytomegalovirus exposure and HLA in healthy donors. PCR was performed using 60 Vbeta and 13 Jbeta primers. The assay was immunoSEQ multiplex PCR, and TCRdb's table has in-frame clones only and misses some. The sample lists roughly 190,000 clones; about four fifths were seen once. Sequences were obtained from PBMCs. All receptors come from a man aged 18-30 years in good health and CMV-seronegative.

The rearrangement links TRBV5-1 to TRBJ2-1, with 7 bases identical to TRBD1. V trimming: 7 bases; J trimming: 4 bases; junction bases outside the gene matches: 11. The length of the CDR3 is 15 residues. Germline V gene lookup returns CDR1 SGHRS and CDR2 YFSETQ. The CDR3 DNA follows: TGCGCCAGCGGGCCTACAGGGACAGAGTACAATGAGCAGTTCTTC. This gives the protein CASGPTGTEYNEQFF.

This chain connects TRBV4-3 to TRBJ1-1; D is undetermined. The germline gives CDR1 LGHNA, CDR2 YSLEER. Trimming cost V 4 bases and J 1 base, with 10 bases left between them. The CDR3 has 14 amino acids. The CDR3 is CASSPENKNTEAFF. The CDR3 DNA reads TGCGCCAGCAGCCCGGAGAACAAGAACACTGAAGCTTTCTTT.

This chain joins TRBV5-5 and TRBJ2-7; D is perhaps TRBD2 (6 bases). V lost 2 bases, J lost 7 bases, and 10 bases lay in between. Germline CDR1 and CDR2: SGHKS and YYEKEE (reference sequence). CDR3 length equals 12 residues. The CDR3 DNA sequence: TGTGCCAGCAGCTTTCCCCGGGGGGAGCAGTACTTC. This sequence encodes CASSFPRGEQYF.

In regard to this clone: One end of the junction fails to match germline, which may point to a read error. This chain connects TRBV7-7 to TRBJ2-7, with D perhaps matching TRBD2 (5 bases). The CDR3 is made up of 13 amino acids. CDR1 and CDR2 from the germline V gene are SSHAT and FNYEAQ (reference sequence). The CDR3 DNA follows: TGTGCTAGCAGCTCTACCCCGAGGGCCGAGCAGTACTTC. Residues: CASSSTPRAEQYF.

J is TRBJ2-7 and V is TRBV7-8; 7 positions agree with TRBD1. V was clipped by 1 base and J by 0 bases; unmatched bases: 9. The germline V gene encodes CDR1 SGHVS and CDR2 FQNEAQ. This CDR3 contains 17 residues. This CDR3 is CASSLDGQVYGSYEQYF. In DNA form, the CDR3 reads TGTGCCAGCAGCTTAGACGGACAGGTTTACGGCTCCTACGAGCAGTACTTC.

The CDR3 sequence is CASRSVLGQDPITDTQYF. CDR3 coding DNA: TGTGCCAGCAGATCCGTTTTGGGTCAGGATCCCATTACAGATACGCAGTATTTT. This rearrangement joins TRBV7-9 to TRBJ2-3; D gene ambiguous. CDR1 is SEHNR, CDR2 FQNEAQ, per germline (reference sequence). V was pared by 6 bases and J by 3 bases, with 25 bases between. There are 18 residues in the CDR3.

J is TRBJ2-3 and V is TRBV2, with 9 bases fitting TRBD2. The CDR3 is 15 residues long. After removal of 4 bases from V and 4 bases from J, the junction contained 6 bases not matched to a gene. Looked up from germline, CDR1 is SNHLY and CDR2 is FYNNEI. CDR3 nucleotide sequence: TGTGCCAGCAGTGGTGATAGCGGGAGCCCAGATACGCAGTATTTT. Its translation is CASSGDSGSPDTQYF.

The chain uses TRBV6-5 and TRBJ1-1; unclear D gene. Per germline, CDR1 MNHEY and CDR2 SVGAGI. Between the trimmed V and J ends, which lost 6 bases and 4 bases, there was a span of 15 bases. The CDR3 is made up of 14 amino acids. The CDR3 bases are TGTGCCAGCAGCTCAGCAGGCGGGATCACTGAAGCTTTCTTT. This codes for CASSSAGGITEAFF.

The rearrangement links TRBV7-6 to TRBJ2-3; weak D call: TRBD1 (5 bases). Germline-derived CDR1 and CDR2 are SGHVS and FNYEAQ. Trimming pared 2 bases from V and 2 bases from J, leaving 11 bases between. This CDR3 is built from 15 residues. In DNA form, the CDR3 reads TGTGCCAGCAGCTTACTTAGGGGTGACACAGATACGCAGTATTTT. Translation gives CASSLLRGDTDTQYF.

The genes are TRBV9 and TRBJ2-1, with 7 bases identical to TRBD2. The CDR3 is 16 amino acids. Germline values: CDR1 SGDLS, CDR2 YYNGEE. The V gene end was trimmed by 4 bases and the J gene end by 0 bases; junction bases not matched to a gene: 7. Here the CDR3 reads CASSPVAGNSYNEQFF. The DNA for the CDR3 is TGTGCCAGCAGCCCAGTAGCGGGCAACTCCTACAATGAGCAGTTCTTC.

The V call is TRBV2, the J call TRBJ2-3; 12 positions agree with TRBD2. The V gene's germline CDR1 is SNHLY and CDR2 FYNNEI. The V gene end was trimmed by 6 bases and the J gene end by 6 bases; junction bases not matched to a gene: 4. The CDR3 covers 14 residues. The CDR3 bases are TGTGCCAGCAGGACTAGCGGGAGTGGCGATACGCAGTATTTT. This translates into CASRTSGSGDTQYF.

The chain recombines TRBV11-1 with TRBJ1-1, with TRBD1 identical over 11 bases. V lost 6 bases to trimming and J lost 5 bases; unmatched junction nucleotides: 14. In germline, CDR1 is SGHAT, CDR2 FQDESV (reference sequence). The CDR3 is made up of 17 amino acids. The CDR3: CASRPGQGATFKTEAFF. CDR3 DNA: TGTGCCAGCAGGCCCGGACAGGGGGCAACATTTAAGACTGAAGCTTTCTTT.

The chain uses TRBV27 and TRBJ1-2, with 9 bases lining up with TRBD1. V gave up 0 bases and J gave up 8 bases; unmatched junction bases: 13. Per the germline V gene, CDR1 is MNHEY and CDR2 is SMNVEV (reference sequence). The CDR3 runs to 17 residues. CDR3 DNA sequence: TGTGCCAGCAGTTTATCGGCTTACCGGGACAGGGATTTCGGCTACACCTTC. This sequence encodes CASSLSAYRDRDFGYTF.

This sequence joins TRBV6-1 and TRBJ1-1; D remains unclear. Germline V gene sequence: CDR1 MNHNS, CDR2 SASEGT. The CDR3 is 15 amino acids. V gave up 1 base and J gave up 0 bases, with 9 bases separating them. CDR3 amino acids: CASSEVISVNTEAFF. The DNA for the CDR3 is TGTGCCAGCAGTGAAGTCATTTCGGTGAACACTGAAGCTTTCTTT.

Points on this clone: Distinct nucleotide sequences in the sample also encode this CDR3. V is TRBV28 and J is TRBJ2-1; D call uncertain. CDR3 size: 14 residues. Germline V CDR1 and CDR2: MDHEN, SYDVKM. Trimming took 5 bases from V and 4 from J, leaving 12 bases between them. CDR3 protein: CASSPRRVYNEQFF. The CDR3 DNA follows: TGTGCCAGCAGTCCTCGCCGGGTGTACAATGAGCAGTTCTTC.

The chain combines TRBV28 with TRBJ2-7; weak D call: TRBD2 (6 bases). This CDR3 region has 14 residues. With 6 bases removed from V and 6 bases from J, the gap between germline ends came to 18 bases. CDR1 is MDHEN and CDR2 is SYDVKM in the germline V gene. The CDR3 DNA reads TGTGCCAGCAGCTCCGGGACTCTCCTTGCCGAGCAGTACTTC. This sequence encodes CASSSGTLLAEQYF.

The chain has TRBV2 and TRBJ2-7; perhaps TRBD2 as D (5 bases). Germline CDR1 reads SNHLY; CDR2 reads FYNNEI. The CDR3 has 16 amino acids. The V gene lost 7 bases and the J gene lost 4 bases, with 23 bases spanning the gap. CDR3 sequence: CASTEGLVQNLYEQYF. The DNA of the CDR3 is TGTGCCAGCACCGAGGGCCTCGTACAAAACCTTTACGAGCAGTACTTC.

The chain joins TRBV5-1 to TRBJ2-3; TRBD2 agrees at 13 bases. Germline V gene data show CDR1 as SGHRS and CDR2 as YFSETQ. The CDR3 has 17 amino acids. Trimming removed 4 bases from V and 2 bases from J; junction bases left unmatched: 7. CDR3 protein: CASSLTGTSGNTDTQYF. Here the CDR3 DNA reads TGCGCCAGCAGCCTTACCGGGACTAGCGGGAACACAGATACGCAGTATTTT.

This chain connects TRBV29-1 to TRBJ2-7; TRBD2 matches at 13 bases. V was clipped by 0 bases and J by 5 bases; unmatched bases: 7. In germline, CDR1 is SQVTM, CDR2 ANQGSEA. The CDR3 is 16 amino acids. The CDR3 nucleotides read TGCAGCGTTGAAGATGTGACTAGCGGGAGGCCCCACGAGCAGTACTTC. This encodes CSVEDVTSGRPHEQYF.

This clone was observed a handful of times. This rearrangement joins TRBV9 to TRBJ2-3, with D possibly being TRBD2 (6 bases). The CDR3 is 16 amino acids. Germline loops: CDR1 SGDLS, CDR2 YYNGEE. Trimming left V 7 bases short and J 3 bases short, with 21 bases between. The CDR3 bases are TGTGCCAGCTCCCCTGAGTGGGGGGTTGGAACAGATACGCAGTATTTT. Translated: CASSPEWGVGTDTQYF.

The rearrangement uses TRBV27 and TRBJ2-1; perhaps TRBD1 as D (5 bases). This CDR3 spans 15 amino acids. Germline V lookup: CDR1 MNHEY, CDR2 SMNVEV (reference sequence). Trimming left V 4 bases short and J 3 bases short, with 13 bases between. For the CDR3, the DNA is TGTGCCAGCAGTTCCCTCACAGGCAACTACAATGAGCAGTTCTTC. Residues: CASSSLTGNYNEQFF.

The gene calls are TRBV9 and TRBJ2-1; 9 bases are shared with TRBD2. The CDR3 runs 15 residues. V shed 3 bases, J shed 5 bases, and the junction held 6 bases outside the gene matches. The germline V gene has CDR1 SGDLS and CDR2 YYNGEE. Written as DNA, the CDR3 is TGTGCCAGCAGCGCGCTAGCGGGATTAAACAATGAGCAGTTCTTC. Amino acid sequence: CASSALAGLNNEQFF.

This clone was seen a single time. CDR3: CASSQEARRGASYEQYF. CDR3 sequence (DNA): TGTGCCAGCAGCCAAGAAGCTCGGCGGGGGGCATCCTACGAGCAGTACTTC. The rearrangement joins TRBV4-2 to TRBJ2-7; the match to TRBD2 covers 8 bases. The CDR3 is 17 residues long. V was pared by 0 bases and J by 1 base, with 8 bases of the junction left unmatched. Germline V gives CDR1 LGHNA, CDR2 YNFKEQ.